Shown below are 13 T cell receptor beta chains from a single sample sequenced in a study of identical twins. TCRdb re-analysed the 5' RACE reads in MiXCR, keeping a single row per CDR3 protein. The sample contains approximately 1.8 million distinct CDR3 sequences, roughly 35% of which appear only once. Sequencing was performed on cord blood. These receptors were obtained from a newborn girl in good health.

This clonotype was observed once. One base away lies a much larger clone, so this may be a sequencing read error. The chain recombines TRBV29-1 with TRBJ2-3; 11 nucleotides line up with TRBD2. This CDR3 has 15 residues. Germline assignment: CDR1 SQVTM and CDR2 ANQGSEA. V trimming: 7 bases; J trimming: 4 bases; junction bases outside the gene matches: 10. The CDR3 DNA reads TGCAGCGCTAACCGACTAGCGGGAAAGGCAGATACGCAGTATTTT. Protein product: CSANRLAGKADTQYF.

The chain has TRBV20-1 and TRBJ2-1, with 7 nucleotides matching TRBD2. There are 15 residues in the CDR3. J gave up 0 bases and V 3 bases, and 5 bases lay outside the gene matches. The V gene's germline CDR1 is DFQATT and CDR2 SNEGSKA (reference sequence). In nucleotides, the CDR3 is TGCAGTGCTAGTCAAGCGGGAATCTCCTACAATGAGCAGTTCTTC. It specifies CSASQAGISYNEQFF.

The sample holds a few counts of this clonotype. The chain carries TRBV25-1 and TRBJ2-1; TRBD2 matches at 9 bases. This CDR3 has 16 residues. V was clipped by 3 bases and J by 0 bases; unmatched bases: 3. CDR1 is MGHDK and CDR2 is SYGVNS in the germline V gene. CDR3 region: CASSEDSGSSYNEQFF. DNA for the CDR3: TGTGCCAGCAGTGAGGATAGCGGGAGCTCCTACAATGAGCAGTTCTTC.

This clonotype showed up just a few times. The rearrangement uses TRBV20-1 and TRBJ2-7; the match to TRBD2 covers 10 bases. V was clipped by 2 bases and J by 3 bases; unmatched bases: 4. This CDR3 region has 14 residues. Looked up from germline, CDR1 is DFQATT and CDR2 is SNEGSKA (reference sequence). The CDR3 region is CSARPSGSHYEQYF. As DNA, the CDR3 is TGCAGTGCTAGACCTAGCGGGAGTCACTACGAGCAGTACTTC.

This clonotype was counted a few times. The chain uses TRBV27 and TRBJ2-7, with 8 bases lining up with TRBD1. Per the germline V gene, CDR1 is MNHEY and CDR2 is SMNVEV (reference sequence). The ends lost 5 bases at V and 4 bases at J; junction bases unmatched: 4. CDR3 length equals 13 residues. Here the CDR3 reads CASSTRQGYEQYF. The CDR3 coding sequence is TGTGCCAGCAGTACACGACAGGGGTACGAGCAGTACTTC.

This chain links TRBV6-5 with TRBJ2-1, with D hard to call. CDR1 MNHEY and CDR2 SVGAGI come from the germline V gene. The CDR3 runs 13 residues. V was pared by 4 bases and J by 5 bases, with 9 bases between. CDR3 DNA sequence: TGTGCCAGCAGTTCGGAGCGAAACAATGAGCAGTTCTTC. Protein sequence: CASSSERNNEQFF.

On this clonotype itself: Its ends do not fully match the called genes, so a read error is possible. This chain uses TRBV10-3 with TRBJ2-3, with 10 bases that match TRBD2. The CDR3 sequence is 17 residues long. The germline V gene encodes CDR1 ENHRY and CDR2 SYGVKD. CDR3: CAISKSSGRGGTDTQYF. In DNA, the CDR3 is TGTGCCATCAGTAAGTCTAGCGGGAGAGGGGGCACAGATACGCAGTATTTT.

The chain has TRBV10-3 and TRBJ2-3; TRBD2 might be the D (5 bases). The CDR3 spans 14 residues. The ends were cut back, 2 bases at V and 2 bases at J, with 8 bases in the middle. Per the germline V gene, CDR1 is ENHRY and CDR2 is SYGVKD. This CDR3 is CAISELAPTDTQYF. CDR3 in DNA: TGTGCCATCAGTGAGCTAGCACCCACAGATACGCAGTATTTT.

J is TRBJ1-1 and V is TRBV12-3 or TRBV12-4; the D gene is possibly TRBD1 (5 bases). The CDR3 covers 12 residues. The germline V and J ends were trimmed by 6 bases and 11 bases, with 16 bases remaining between them. The CDR3 DNA reads TGTGCCAGCAGCCCCGGGACTCACGAGGCTTTCTTT. Translated: CASSPGTHEAFF.

This clonotype was counted between two and nine times. The chain uses TRBV20-1 and TRBJ1-2; 7 bases match TRBD1. Per the germline V gene, CDR1 is DFQATT and CDR2 is SNEGSKA (reference sequence). This CDR3 spans 14 amino acids. The ends lost 5 bases at V and 5 bases at J; junction bases unmatched: 11. The CDR3 DNA reads TGCAGTGCTGATTACAGGGGAGAAGTTTATGGCTACACCTTC. Translated, it gives CSADYRGEVYGYTF.

This chain uses TRBV7-2 with TRBJ1-5; D is unclear. Germline V gene lookup returns CDR1 SGHTA and CDR2 FQGNSA. CDR3 length: 14 amino acids. Trimming stripped 1 base from V and 5 bases from J, with 9 bases between. The CDR3 reads CASSLVGMDQPQHF. Written as DNA, the CDR3 is TGTGCCAGCAGCTTAGTGGGGATGGATCAGCCCCAGCATTTT. The whole variable domain, remainder taken from reference TRBV7-2 and TRBJ1-5, is GAGVSQSPSNKVTEKGKDVELRCDPISGHTALYWYRQSLGQGLEFLIYFQGNSAPDKSGLPSDRFSAERTGGSVSTLTIQRTQQEDSAVYLCASSLVGMDQPQHFGDGTRLSIL.

This chain connects TRBV28 to TRBJ2-3; 9 nucleotides agree with TRBD2. The germline CDR1 and CDR2 sequences are MDHEN and SYDVKM. The length of the CDR3 is 23 residues. V shed 4 bases, J shed 2 bases, and the junction held 28 bases outside the gene matches. The CDR3 nucleotides are TGTGCCAGCAGTTCCTCCGGGGTCCTAGCGGGAACGCTTCTTCTTCCTTTCACAGATACGCAGTATTTT. Translating it yields CASSSSGVLAGTLLLPFTDTQYF.

To note about this clonotype: The germline gene is not matched at one end of the junction; a read error may be the cause. This chain uses TRBV5-1 with TRBJ1-2, with 7 bases fitting TRBD1. CDR3 length: 15 amino acids. CDR1 SGHRS and CDR2 YFSETQ come from the germline V gene. CDR3 coding DNA: TGCGCCGGCAGCTTGTCACCGGGACAGCGCTATGGCTACACCTTC. It yields the protein CAGSLSPGQRYGYTF.